A single T cell receptor beta chain is shown here with its context. As yet, its antigen is unknown. The data stem from a study of T cell responses to AZD1222 COVID-19 vaccine. Findings of the study overall: Females outnumbered males among donors, who were mostly white British; clonal diversity was possibly underestimated.

Clones were read by immunoSEQ multiplex PCR, and TCRdb kept only the in-frame ones, dropping some. The table includes 130,000 or so clones, 85% to 95% detected once. The V gene's germline CDR1 is SGHAT and CDR2 FQNNGV. CDR3 length equals 16 residues. V was clipped by 3 bases and J by 8 bases, with 22 bases between them. This chain connects TRBV11-2 to TRBJ1-2, with a tentative D call TRBD1 (5 bases). The specimen comprised peripheral blood, sampled on day 0 of AZD1222 vaccination. The receptor's source is an adult in good health. In DNA form, the CDR3 reads TGTGCCAGCAGCTTCAATGCCGAGGCAACCCGGGGGGGCTACACCTTC. Translated, it gives CASSFNAEATRGGYTF.